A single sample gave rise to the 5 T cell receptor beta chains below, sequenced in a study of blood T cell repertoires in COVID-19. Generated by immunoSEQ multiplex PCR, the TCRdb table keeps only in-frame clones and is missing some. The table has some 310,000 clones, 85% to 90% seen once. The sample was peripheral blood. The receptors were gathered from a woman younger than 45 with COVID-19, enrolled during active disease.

This chain's CDR3 is CASSFGIGKTGFHEQYF. CDR3 in DNA: TGTGCCAGCAGCTTTGGGATCGGTAAGACAGGGTTCCACGAGCAGTACTTC. The rearrangement links TRBV7-8 to TRBJ2-7; TRBD1 matches at 7 bases. Germline values: CDR1 SGHVS, CDR2 FQNEAQ. The V and J ends lost 3 bases and 5 bases, in that order; junction bases with no gene match: 16. This CDR3 spans 17 amino acids.

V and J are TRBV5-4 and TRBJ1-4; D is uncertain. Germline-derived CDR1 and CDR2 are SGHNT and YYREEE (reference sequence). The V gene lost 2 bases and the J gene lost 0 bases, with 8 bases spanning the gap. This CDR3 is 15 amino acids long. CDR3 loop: CASSFDFATNEKLFF. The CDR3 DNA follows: TGTGCCAGCAGCTTTGACTTTGCAACTAATGAAAAACTGTTTTTT.

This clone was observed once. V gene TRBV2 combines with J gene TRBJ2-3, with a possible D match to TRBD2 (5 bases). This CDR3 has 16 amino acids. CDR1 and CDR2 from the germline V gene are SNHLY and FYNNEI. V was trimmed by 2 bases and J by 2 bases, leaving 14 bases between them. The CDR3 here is CASSEYWASSTDTQYF. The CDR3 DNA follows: TGTGCCAGCAGTGAATATTGGGCTAGCTCCACAGATACGCAGTATTTT.

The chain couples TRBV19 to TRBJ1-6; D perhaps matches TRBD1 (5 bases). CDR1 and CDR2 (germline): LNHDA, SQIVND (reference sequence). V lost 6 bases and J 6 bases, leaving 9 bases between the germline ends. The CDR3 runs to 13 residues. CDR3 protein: CASRTQANSPLHF. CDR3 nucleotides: TGTGCCAGTAGGACACAGGCTAATTCACCCCTCCACTTT.

In DNA form, the CDR3 reads TGTGCCACCAGTGATGCCTCCACAGGTTCCAATGAGCAGTTCTTC. As protein: CATSDASTGSNEQFF. V gene TRBV24-1 combines with J gene TRBJ2-1, with D perhaps TRBD1 (5 bases). The germline gives CDR1 KGHDR, CDR2 SFDVKD. The CDR3 has 15 residues. V was cut by 3 bases and J by 6 bases, with 14 bases left in between.